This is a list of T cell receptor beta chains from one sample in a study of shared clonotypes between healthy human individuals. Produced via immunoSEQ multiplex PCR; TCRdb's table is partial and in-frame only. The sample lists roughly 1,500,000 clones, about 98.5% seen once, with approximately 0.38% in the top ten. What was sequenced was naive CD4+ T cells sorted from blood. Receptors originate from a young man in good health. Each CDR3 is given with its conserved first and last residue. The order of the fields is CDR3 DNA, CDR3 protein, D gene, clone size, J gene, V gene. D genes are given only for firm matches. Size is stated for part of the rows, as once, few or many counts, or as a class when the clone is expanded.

TGCAGTGCTAGAGATTTGGAGGAGCAGTACTTC | CSARDLEEQYF | . | . | TRBJ2-7 | TRBV20-1
TGTGCCAGCAGGCAGGGGGTCTCTGGCTACACCTTC | CASRQGVSGYTF | TRBD1 | . | TRBJ1-2 | TRBV28
TGCGCCAGCAGTCGCAGGGTAGCGGGGTCCTACGAGCAGTACTTC | CASSRRVAGSYEQYF | TRBD2 | . | TRBJ2-7 | TRBV4-3
TGTGCCAGCAGCCCGAGACAGGCGGGGAGGGAAAAACTGTTTTTT | CASSPRQAGREKLFF | . | . | TRBJ1-4 | TRBV7-9
TGTGCCAGCTCACCTAGACAGGGGGCCATGGAGACCCAGTACTTC | CASSPRQGAMETQYF | TRBD1 | . | TRBJ2-5 | TRBV18
TGCAGCGTTGGGGACAGGGGGAATCAGCCCCAGCATTTT | CSVGDRGNQPQHF | TRBD1 | . | TRBJ1-5 | TRBV29-1
TGCGCCAGCAGAACAGGGTGGAACACTGAAGCTTTCTTT | CASRTGWNTEAFF | . | . | TRBJ1-1 | TRBV5-1
TGCGCCAGCAGCCAAGATCTGCTAGCGGGAGAGGGCGTGCAGTTCTTC | CASSQDLLAGEGVQFF | TRBD2 | . | TRBJ2-1 | TRBV4-3
TGCGCCAGCAGCCAGTACAGAGGAGATACGCAGTATTTT | CASSQYRGDTQYF | . | once | TRBJ2-3 | TRBV4-1
TGTGCCAGCAGTCGCGGACTAGCGGGAGGGACCTACAATGAGCAGTTCTTC | CASSRGLAGGTYNEQFF | TRBD2 | . | TRBJ2-1 | TRBV11-2
TGTGCCAGCTCACCCACCTCAGGGGACGAGACCCAGTACTTC | CASSPTSGDETQYF | . | . | TRBJ2-5 | TRBV18
TGTGCCAGCAGCGTAGGTGGCGGGAACTACAATGAGCAGTTCTTC | CASSVGGGNYNEQFF | . | few | TRBJ2-1 | TRBV9
TGTGCCAGCAGCCCCCGACAGGGAAAGAACACTGAAGCTTTCTTT | CASSPRQGKNTEAFF | TRBD1 | . | TRBJ1-1 | TRBV7-2
TGCAGCGCGGTCGGAGCGGGAGCCTACGAGCAGTACTTC | CSAVGAGAYEQYF | TRBD2 | once | TRBJ2-7 | TRBV29-1
TGTGCCAGCAGCCAGGGGGGAACAGATACGCAGTATTTT | CASSQGGTDTQYF | . | . | TRBJ2-3 | TRBV7-3
TGTGCCAGTAGTACGTTTAGTTCCCACAACGTGTACGAGCAGTACTTC | CASSTFSSHNVYEQYF | . | . | TRBJ2-7 | TRBV19
TGCGCCAGCAGTTTTAGCGGGAGTAACTACAATGAGCAGTTCTTC | CASSFSGSNYNEQFF | TRBD2 | . | TRBJ2-1 | TRBV5-1
TGCAGTGCTAGAAGGGACCAACCCCAGCATTTT | CSARRDQPQHF | . | . | TRBJ1-5 | TRBV20-1
TGTGCCAGCAGCTTAGCCCGACTAGTAGTCTTGGAGCTGTTTTTT | CASSLARLVVLELFF | . | . | TRBJ2-2 | TRBV7-8
TGTGCCACGAGCGGGGGTACGAATGAAAAACTGTTTTTT | CATSGGTNEKLFF | . | . | TRBJ1-4 | TRBV28
TGTGCCAGCACCGAGGGGCCCTGGCAGCCCCAGCATTTT | CASTEGPWQPQHF | . | . | TRBJ1-5 | TRBV6-1
TGTGCCAGCAGTTCCCGTTGGGCCGTGAACTACGAGCAGTACTTC | CASSSRWAVNYEQYF | . | once | TRBJ2-7 | TRBV27
TGTGCCATCAGTGACCTCACGGGACGGACTTCCTACGAGCAGTACTTC | CAISDLTGRTSYEQYF | . | . | TRBJ2-7 | TRBV10-3
TGTGCCAGTAGCCGGCCCCGGACAGGCACCGGGGAGCTGTTTTTT | CASSRPRTGTGELFF | TRBD1 | . | TRBJ2-2 | TRBV19
TGTGCCAGCAGCTTAACCGGAAGCACAGATACGCAGTATTTT | CASSLTGSTDTQYF | . | . | TRBJ2-3 | TRBV11-2
TGTGCCAGCAGCGTACGTGGAGACTATGGCTACACCTTC | CASSVRGDYGYTF | . | . | TRBJ1-2 | TRBV9
TGTGCCAGCAGCTTGAGGCTAGCGACCTACGAGCAGTACTTC | CASSLRLATYEQYF | . | once | TRBJ2-7 | TRBV7-2
TGTGCCAGCAGCTTAACCTCGGACTCCTACGAGCAGTACTTC | CASSLTSDSYEQYF | . | once | TRBJ2-7 | TRBV7-3
TGTGCCAGCACCCGGACTAGCGGGGACTACGAGCAGTACTTC | CASTRTSGDYEQYF | TRBD2 | . | TRBJ2-7 | TRBV7-2
TGTGCCAGTAAGCGGGAGGGTCTCTACGAGCAGTACTTC | CASKREGLYEQYF | TRBD2 | . | TRBJ2-7 | TRBV5-4